These 5 T cell receptor beta chains were sequenced from one sample in a study of shared clonotypes between healthy human individuals. This table comes from immunoSEQ multiplex PCR, and its TCRdb copy is limited to in-frame clones, with some not included. The repertoire holds around 1.9 million clones, with around 95% as singletons. CD45RO-negative, CCR7-positively selected cells formed the naive CD8 fraction, excluding terminally differentiated effector memory CD45RA+ cells. The sequenced sample consisted of naive CD8+ T cells from PBMCs. These TCRs come from a man aged 18 to 29 in good health. Some clones in this sample may be carry-over from other donors' samples.

This rearrangement joins TRBV27 to TRBJ2-7, with 9 bases that match TRBD2. V lost 7 bases to trimming and J lost 4 bases; unmatched junction nucleotides: 14. The CDR3 loop spans 16 amino acids. CDR1 MNHEY and CDR2 SMNVEV come from the germline V gene (reference sequence). CDR3 DNA: TGTGCCAGCACTGACCTGGGGGTAGCGGGAGCTTACGAGCAGTACTTC. It is translated as CASTDLGVAGAYEQYF.

This chain links TRBV14 with TRBJ2-3, with D perhaps TRBD1 or TRBD2 (5 bases each). This CDR3 has 17 amino acids. Trimming took 0 bases from V and 0 from J, leaving 13 bases between them. From germline, CDR1 is SGHDN and CDR2 FVKESK. As DNA, the CDR3 is TGTGCCAGCAGCCAAGAGGCAGGGACCAAAAGCACAGATACGCAGTATTTT. Residues: CASSQEAGTKSTDTQYF.

The chain is built from TRBV7-7 and TRBJ2-3; D is possibly TRBD2 (5 bases). The V end was cut by 1 base, the J end by 3 bases, with 14 bases between. The CDR3 spans 16 residues. CDR1 is SSHAT and CDR2 is FNYEAQ in the germline V gene (reference sequence). The CDR3 nucleotides read TGTGCCAGCAGCTTAGGCTTGGGAGTTGGTACAGATACGCAGTATTTT. Translated: CASSLGLGVGTDTQYF.

V is TRBV5-4 and J is TRBJ2-7; D perhaps matches TRBD1 (5 bases). The CDR3 sequence is 14 residues long. Germline CDR1 SGHNT, CDR2 YYREEE (reference sequence). Trimming removed 4 bases at V and 3 bases at J, with 14 bases between. In DNA form, the CDR3 reads TGTGCCAGCAGCCCTCGCCCTGACAGCTACGAGCAGTACTTC. Residues: CASSPRPDSYEQYF.

The CDR3 coding sequence is TGCGCCAGCAGCTTGGTCAGAAACTGGGTCACTGAAGCTTTCTTT. Translation gives CASSLVRNWVTEAFF. This chain connects TRBV5-1 to TRBJ1-1; D gene unclear. V gave up 0 bases and J gave up 4 bases, with 13 bases separating them. CDR1 is SGHRS, CDR2 YFSETQ, per germline. This CDR3 spans 15 amino acids.